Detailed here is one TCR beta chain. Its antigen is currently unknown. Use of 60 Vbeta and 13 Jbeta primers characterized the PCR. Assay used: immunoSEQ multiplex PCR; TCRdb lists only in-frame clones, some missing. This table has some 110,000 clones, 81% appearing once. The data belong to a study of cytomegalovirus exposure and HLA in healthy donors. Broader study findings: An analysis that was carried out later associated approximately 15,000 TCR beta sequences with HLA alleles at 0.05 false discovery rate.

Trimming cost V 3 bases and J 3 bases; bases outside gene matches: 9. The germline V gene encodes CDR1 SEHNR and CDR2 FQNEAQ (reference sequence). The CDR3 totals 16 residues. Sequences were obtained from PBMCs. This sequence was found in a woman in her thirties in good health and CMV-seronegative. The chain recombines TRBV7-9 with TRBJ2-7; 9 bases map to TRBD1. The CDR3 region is CASSFTGGQGGYEQYF. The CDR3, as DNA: TGTGCCAGCAGCTTTACGGGGGGACAGGGAGGCTACGAGCAGTACTTC.